This TCR beta chain was captured by sequencing in a study of neoadjuvant nivolumab and ipilimumab in lung cancer. The wider study: The combination arm added day-1 ipilimumab 1 mg/kg to nivolumab 3 mg/kg on days 1, 15, 29.

Overall study results and limits: Compared with tumor-adjacent uninvolved lung, resected tumors showed greater richness and clonality. Pathologic regression was not significantly tied to TCR clonality. Higher pretherapy blood TCR richness went with higher resected-tumor richness.

As regards this clone: Its specificity is not known.

The protocol was immunoSEQ multiplex PCR, while the TCRdb copy is restricted to in-frame clones and leaves out a portion. This table holds 4,000 to 5,500 clones, 60% to 80% found once. This CDR3 is built from 16 residues. V was trimmed by 4 bases and J by 10 bases, leaving 24 bases between them. Looked up from germline, CDR1 is SGDLS and CDR2 is YYNGEE. This rearrangement joins TRBV9 to TRBJ2-1, with a weak D call TRBD2 (6 bases). The receptor's source is an adult with non-small cell lung cancer. The specimen comprised adjacent normal lung tissue, sampled after neoadjuvant nivolumab, alone or with ipilimumab, at or shortly before surgery. This chain's CDR3 is CASSPLGRQSGGEQFF. CDR3 nucleotide sequence: TGTGCCAGCAGCCCCCTGGGTCGGCAGTCTGGGGGGGAGCAGTTCTTC.